These T cell receptor beta chains were read from a single sample in a study of blood T cell repertoires in COVID-19. The assay was immunoSEQ multiplex PCR, and TCRdb's table has in-frame clones only and misses some. This sample has more than 110,000 clones; approximately 87% occur once, and the top ten carry roughly 4%. The material sequenced was peripheral blood. The source is a woman aged 40 to 49 with acute or convalescent COVID-19. Both conserved end residues are part of each CDR3. The D gene is left open where the match is weak. For some rows the clone size is stated as once, few or many, or as a class when expanded; others skip it.

V,D,length,size,J,CDR3,DNA
TRBV7-9,TRBD1,16,.,TRBJ1-2,CASSLVGTGGEYGYTF,TGTGCCAGCAGCTTAGTGGGGACAGGGGGCGAATATGGCTACACCTTC
TRBV2,.,12,.,TRBJ1-2,CASSVNFHGYTF,TGTGCCAGCAGTGTAAATTTCCATGGCTACACCTTC
TRBV28,.,17,.,TRBJ1-5,CASGGVRTVRSNQPQHF,TGTGCCAGCGGCGGAGTGAGAACGGTTCGGAGCAATCAGCCCCAGCATTTT
TRBV27,TRBD1,15,.,TRBJ2-7,CASSLGGTGTYEQYF,TGTGCCAGCAGTTTAGGGGGGACAGGCACCTACGAGCAGTACTTC
TRBV18,.,14,.,TRBJ2-7,CASSLQSAAYEQYF,TGTGCCAGCTCACTCCAGAGTGCGGCCTACGAGCAGTACTTC
TRBV7-8,TRBD2,17,.,TRBJ2-4,CATHGLAGGLAKNIQYF,TGTGCCACCCACGGGCTAGCGGGGGGCCTAGCCAAAAACATTCAGTACTTC
TRBV4-2,TRBD2,18,.,TRBJ2-7,CASSQERLAGYSPYEQYF,TGTGCCAGCAGCCAAGAGAGGCTAGCGGGTTATTCCCCCTACGAGCAGTACTTC
TRBV20-1,TRBD1,10,.,TRBJ1-1,CSTRGTEAFF,TGCAGCACCAGGGGGACTGAAGCTTTCTTT
TRBV5-6,.,14,.,TRBJ1-3,CASSLGGAGNTIYF,TGTGCCAGCAGCTTAGGGGGGGCTGGAAACACCATATATTTT
TRBV30,.,14,.,TRBJ1-2,CAWSAEGLRIGYTF,TGTGCCTGGAGTGCGGAGGGGTTGAGGATTGGCTACACCTTC
TRBV30,TRBD1,14,few,TRBJ2-5,CAWNQGVLQETQYF,TGTGCCTGGAACCAGGGGGTTCTTCAAGAGACCCAGTACTTC
TRBV12-3/TRBV12-4,TRBD1,13,.,TRBJ1-1,CASKTGSNTEAFF,TGTGCCAGCAAGACAGGGTCGAACACTGAAGCTTTCTTT
TRBV18,.,13,.,TRBJ2-3,CASSPTRGDTQYF,TGTGCCAGCTCACCCACCCGGGGAGATACGCAGTATTTT
TRBV4-3,TRBD1,20,.,TRBJ1-6,CASSQDTRATGGNGNSPLHF,TGCGCCAGCAGCCAAGATACTAGGGCGACAGGGGGCAATGGTAATTCACCCCTCCACTTT
TRBV5-6,TRBD1,16,.,TRBJ2-1,CASSLMTGVSYNEQFF,TGTGCCAGCAGCTTGATGACAGGGGTCTCCTACAATGAGCAGTTCTTC
TRBV2,TRBD2,14,.,TRBJ2-7,CASTASGLSYEQYF,TGTGCCAGCACTGCTAGCGGGCTCTCCTACGAGCAGTACTTC
TRBV2,TRBD1,15,once,TRBJ2-5,CASIKDRGRGETQYF,TGTGCCAGCATTAAGGACAGGGGGCGCGGGGAGACCCAGTACTTC
TRBV29-1,TRBD1,13,.,TRBJ2-7,CSVATGGYHEQYF,TGCAGCGTAGCGACAGGGGGCTACCACGAGCAGTACTTC
TRBV7-9,.,12,.,TRBJ1-1,CASSQGGTEAFF,TGTGCCAGCAGCCAAGGAGGGACTGAAGCTTTCTTT
TRBV19,.,16,.,TRBJ2-4,CASSMTQGGLKNIQYF,TGTGCCAGTAGTATGACGCAGGGAGGTCTCAAAAACATTCAGTACTTC
TRBV7-2,TRBD1,17,.,TRBJ1-4,CASSHKDRGLGNEKLFF,TGTGCCAGCAGCCACAAGGACAGGGGCTTGGGGAATGAAAAACTGTTTTTT
TRBV3-1/TRBV3-2,TRBD1,16,.,TRBJ1-6,CASSPPIGTGPSPLHF,TGTGCCAGCAGCCCTCCCATAGGGACAGGCCCTTCACCCCTCCACTTT
TRBV4-2,TRBD2,16,.,TRBJ2-3,CASSQDQLAGADTQYF,TGTGCCAGCAGCCAAGATCAACTAGCGGGAGCAGATACGCAGTATTTT
TRBV12-5,.,17,.,TRBJ1-5,CASGLIRTDRSNQPQHF,TGTGCTAGTGGTTTGATCAGGACAGACCGTAGCAATCAGCCCCAGCATTTT
TRBV5-5,TRBD1,14,.,TRBJ1-5,CASSLETGSQPQHF,TGTGCCAGCAGCTTAGAGACAGGGAGTCAGCCCCAGCATTTT
TRBV2,TRBD1,13,.,TRBJ1-2,CASSEQGAHGYTF,TGTGCCAGCAGTGAACAGGGGGCGCATGGCTACACCTTC
TRBV6-5,.,14,.,TRBJ2-7,CASSSPSGPYEQYF,TGTGCCAGCAGTTCTCCCTCTGGCCCCTACGAGCAGTACTTC
TRBV11-3,.,13,.,TRBJ1-1,CASSLDRGPEAFF,TGTGCCAGCAGCTTAGATCGCGGCCCTGAAGCTTTCTTT
TRBV4-1,.,15,.,TRBJ1-5,CASSQVETQNQPQHF,TGCGCCAGCAGCCAAGTAGAAACTCAAAATCAGCCCCAGCATTTT
TRBV25-1,.,11,.,TRBJ1-6,CASGDNSPLHF,TGTGCCAGCGGAGATAATTCACCCCTCCACTTT
TRBV28,.,14,few,TRBJ2-5,CASSLGGSGETQYF,TGTGCCAGCAGTTTAGGAGGGAGCGGGGAGACCCAGTACTTC
TRBV30,.,13,.,TRBJ1-4,CAWSDSPDEKLFF,TGTGCCTGGAGTGACAGCCCCGATGAAAAACTGTTTTTT
TRBV9,TRBD2,16,.,TRBJ2-5,CASSVGERGAKNTQYF,TGTGCCAGCAGCGTAGGTGAGCGGGGGGCCAAGAATACCCAGTACTTC
TRBV7-9,.,15,.,TRBJ1-3,CASSSARGSGNTIYF,TGTGCCAGCAGCTCCGCCCGGGGTTCTGGAAACACCATATATTTT
TRBV7-2,.,13,few,TRBJ1-2,CASSLAINYGYTF,TGTGCCAGCAGCTTAGCCATTAACTATGGCTACACCTTC
TRBV27,TRBD1,14,.,TRBJ2-7,CASIAGTGTYEQYF,TGTGCCAGCATAGCCGGGACAGGCACCTACGAGCAGTACTTC
TRBV6-5,TRBD1,13,.,TRBJ1-2,CASQGQGDAGYTF,TGTGCCAGCCAGGGACAGGGTGATGCTGGCTACACCTTC
TRBV5-5,.,15,.,TRBJ1-2,CASSLALGRVYGYTF,TGTGCCAGCAGCTTGGCTCTGGGCAGGGTCTATGGCTACACCTTC
TRBV4-1,.,13,.,TRBJ1-2,CASSQPLGAGYTF,TGCGCCAGCAGCCAACCCCTTGGGGCTGGCTACACCTTC
TRBV7-8,TRBD1,16,.,TRBJ1-2,CASSLVRTGGSYGYTF,TGTGCCAGCAGCTTAGTCCGTACAGGGGGCTCCTATGGCTACACCTTC
TRBV2,TRBD1,13,.,TRBJ1-6,CASTGQGFSPLHF,TGTGCCAGCACAGGACAGGGGTTTTCACCCCTCCACTTT
TRBV7-2,TRBD1,15,.,TRBJ2-3,CASSLKGQGTDTQYF,TGTGCCAGCAGCTTAAAGGGACAGGGCACAGATACGCAGTATTTT
TRBV6-2/TRBV6-3,.,14,.,TRBJ2-1,CASSYRRASNEQFF,TGTGCCAGCAGTTACCGGAGGGCCTCCAATGAGCAGTTCTTC
TRBV28,.,13,.,TRBJ2-1,CASSPNRNNEQFF,TGTGCCAGCAGTCCCAACAGAAACAATGAGCAGTTCTTC
TRBV5-1,TRBD1,15,.,TRBJ1-1,CASSSTTGGITEAFF,TGCGCCAGCAGCTCCACGACAGGGGGCATCACTGAAGCTTTCTTT
TRBV18,.,15,.,TRBJ2-1,CASSGQSSSYNEQFF,TGTGCCAGCTCCGGACAGTCGAGCTCCTACAATGAGCAGTTCTTC
TRBV4-3,TRBD2,17,.,TRBJ2-7,CASSQDFAGGPVNEQYF,TGCGCCAGCAGCCAAGATTTTGCGGGAGGGCCCGTAAACGAGCAGTACTTC
TRBV6-4,TRBD1,12,.,TRBJ2-5,CATKTGRETQYF,TGTGCCACCAAGACAGGGCGGGAGACCCAGTACTTC
TRBV7-2,TRBD1,15,.,TRBJ1-1,CASSLPRDREVRAFF,TGTGCCAGCAGCTTACCCCGGGACAGGGAGGTGAGAGCTTTCTTT
TRBV28,.,14,few,TRBJ2-3,CASSPVGVRDTQYF,TGTGCCAGCAGTCCCGTGGGAGTTAGAGATACGCAGTATTTT
TRBV7-3,.,13,.,TRBJ1-1,CASSTTGWSEAFF,TGTGCCAGCAGCACAACAGGGTGGTCTGAAGCTTTCTTT
TRBV24-1,TRBD1,18,.,TRBJ2-3,CATSDRPRTGESTDTQYF,TGTGCCACCAGTGATCGTCCCCGGACAGGGGAGAGCACAGATACGCAGTATTTT
TRBV7-3,TRBD2,16,.,TRBJ2-3,CASSFGLAGITDTQYF,TGTGCCAGCAGCTTCGGACTAGCGGGGATCACAGATACGCAGTATTTT
TRBV27,.,13,.,TRBJ1-2,CASARGRVYGYTF,TGTGCCTCCGCCCGGGGTCGGGTCTATGGCTACACCTTC
TRBV30,.,15,.,TRBJ2-5,CAGLNAGSAQETQYF,TGTGCCGGCCTGAATGCGGGTAGCGCTCAAGAGACCCAGTACTTC